This record looks at one T cell receptor (beta chain) sequence and its context. Its antigen remains unknown. The data stem from a study of shared clonotypes between healthy human individuals. The run depth of the assay was deep. The assay was immunoSEQ multiplex PCR, and TCRdb's table has in-frame clones only and misses some. Of 600,000 to 750,000 clones in the sample, about 90% were seen once. Study-level findings and limits: Estimated richness values were generally larger in naive subsets than in memory subsets. Depth of sequencing was expected to influence donor clonotype sharing. Between a few donors, naive CD4 clonotypes were shared at a level of around 5.1%.

Germline CDR1 and CDR2: MNHEY and SMNVEV (reference sequence). V was shortened by 6 bases and J by 1 base, with 18 bases between the two germline ends. The CDR3 consists of 16 residues. This clonotype was sampled from a man younger than 35 in good health. Some clones in this sample may be carry-over from other donors' samples. The sequenced material came from memory CD8+ T cells from PBMCs. The subset denotes: CD45RO+ cells pooled with CCR7-negative TemRA cells. V gene TRBV27 combines with J gene TRBJ1-2; D is possibly TRBD1 (6 bases). The CDR3, as DNA: TGTGCCAGCAGGACCGCCACAGGGAGGAATAACTATGGCTACACCTTC. Its protein is CASRTATGRNNYGYTF.